One sample yielded the 18 T cell receptor beta chains listed below, sequenced in a study of blood T cell repertoires in COVID-19. Some clones are missing from TCRdb's copy, which holds only in-frame ones; the method was immunoSEQ multiplex PCR. The top ten hold roughly 1.1% of the sample, which has roughly 400,000 clones, 75% to 90% seen once. The sample comprised PBMCs or T cells enriched from blood (not recorded which). Receptors were obtained from a man aged 30-40 years who had recovered from COVID-19.

This clone has only a few counts. V is TRBV19 and J is TRBJ1-1; D unresolved. Germline CDR1 and CDR2: LNHDA and SQIVND (reference sequence). The CDR3 sequence is 13 residues long. V shed 6 bases and J shed 7 bases, with 15 bases lying between them. CDR3 region: CASSAPGTHEAFF. CDR3 sequence (DNA): TGTGCCAGTAGCGCGCCGGGAACCCATGAAGCTTTCTTT. The whole variable domain, remainder taken from reference TRBV19 and TRBJ1-1, is DGGITQSPKYLFRKEGQNVTLSCEQNLNHDAMYWYRQDPGQGLRLIYYSQIVNDFQKGDIAEGYSVSREKKESFPLTVTSAQKNPTAFYLCASSAPGTHEAFFGQGTRLTVV.

The rearrangement links TRBV4-1 to TRBJ1-2; TRBD1 is a possible D gene (5 bases). This CDR3 spans 15 amino acids. Trimming removed 0 bases at V and 4 bases at J, with 12 bases between. Germline V gene data show CDR1 as MGHRA and CDR2 as YSYEKL. This chain's CDR3 is CASSQDFRDGYGYTF. The DNA of the CDR3 is TGCGCCAGCAGCCAAGATTTCAGGGATGGCTATGGCTACACCTTC.

The gene calls are TRBV5-1 and TRBJ2-4; perhaps TRBD1 as D (6 bases). The CDR3 is made up of 18 amino acids. The germline V gene has CDR1 SGHRS and CDR2 YFSETQ. V was cut by 4 bases and J by 0 bases, with 20 bases left in between. CDR3 coding DNA: TGCGCCAGCAGCCCCTCCGGCTCGACAGGAATAGCCAAAAACATTCAGTACTTC. Protein sequence: CASSPSGSTGIAKNIQYF.

The V and J genes are TRBV11-2 and TRBJ2-7; D is unresolved. This CDR3 is 14 amino acids long. Germline V gene data show CDR1 as SGHAT and CDR2 as FQNNGV. Trimming took off 1 base at V and 0 bases at J, with 7 bases between the two ends. The CDR3 nucleotides read TGTGCCAGCAGCTTAGCGGTTTTCTCCTACGAGCAGTACTTC. Protein product: CASSLAVFSYEQYF.

The V and J genes are TRBV29-1 and TRBJ2-1; D is ambiguous. V lost 7 bases to trimming and J lost 6 bases, with 7 bases between them. CDR3 length equals 10 residues. CDR1 and CDR2 (germline): SQVTM, ANQGSEA. CDR3 protein: CSAQINEQFF. CDR3 in DNA: TGCAGCGCCCAAATCAATGAGCAGTTCTTC.

The chain uses TRBV28 and TRBJ1-2; maybe TRBD1 (5 bases). This CDR3 region has 17 residues. Per the germline V gene, CDR1 is MDHEN and CDR2 is SYDVKM. V gave up 8 bases and J gave up 3 bases, with 25 bases separating them. The CDR3: CASVGQGQLILHYGYTF. The CDR3 DNA reads TGTGCCAGCGTGGGGCAGGGCCAACTGATCCTTCACTATGGCTACACCTTC.

J is TRBJ1-4 and V is TRBV28; D not resolved. The V gene's germline CDR1 is MDHEN and CDR2 SYDVKM. Deletions cut 2 bases from V and 4 bases from J, with 11 bases between. This CDR3 is 15 amino acids long. The CDR3 DNA is TGTGCCAGCAGTTTAGGCGGACTCCGTAATGAAAAACTGTTTTTT. This encodes CASSLGGLRNEKLFF.

This chain links TRBV5-1 with TRBJ2-1; D perhaps matches TRBD2 (5 bases). V was pared by 4 bases and J by 3 bases, with 8 bases between. This CDR3 region has 13 residues. From germline, CDR1 is SGHRS and CDR2 YFSETQ. DNA for the CDR3: TGCGCCAGCAGCGACTACTACTACAATGAGCAGTTCTTC. It translates to CASSDYYYNEQFF.

The chain recombines TRBV11-3 with TRBJ2-7; 7 nucleotides agree with TRBD2. Germline CDR1 SGHNT, CDR2 YENEEA. V lost 0 bases and J lost 3; bases outside the gene matches: 2. The CDR3 runs 14 residues. The CDR3 is CASSLDSSGYEQYF. The CDR3 coding sequence is TGTGCCAGCAGCTTAGACTCTAGCGGCTACGAGCAGTACTTC. The whole variable domain, remainder taken from reference TRBV11-3 and TRBJ2-7, is EAGVVQSPRYKIIEKKQPVAFWCNPISGHNTLYWYLQNLGQGPELLIRYENEEAVDDSQLPKDRFSAERLKGVDSTLKIQPAELGDSAVYLCASSLDSSGYEQYFGPGTRLTVT.

V usage is TRBV11-2 and J usage is TRBJ2-1; 14 bases are a match to TRBD2. The V and J ends lost 4 bases and 9 bases, in that order; junction bases with no gene match: 8. The V gene's germline CDR1 is SGHAT and CDR2 FQNNGV. There are 16 residues in the CDR3. The CDR3 here is CASSSPTSGRGAEQFF. As DNA, the CDR3 is TGTGCCAGCAGCTCACCGACTAGCGGGAGGGGGGCTGAGCAGTTCTTC.

The rearrangement links TRBV28 to TRBJ2-7; 7 bases agree with TRBD2. The V and J ends lost 6 bases and 6 bases, in that order; junction bases with no gene match: 5. The CDR3 extends over 12 amino acids. Germline V gene data show CDR1 as MDHEN and CDR2 as SYDVKM. The CDR3 DNA reads as TGTGCCAGCAGGGGGAGGGGACGCGAGCAGTACTTC. Translating it yields CASRGRGREQYF.

This chain joins TRBV28 and TRBJ1-1; 8 nucleotides agree with TRBD1. J gave up 1 base and V 3 bases, and 4 bases lay outside the gene matches. From germline, CDR1 is MDHEN and CDR2 SYDVKM. The CDR3 sequence is 15 residues long. The CDR3 here is CASSFLDRANTEAFF. In nucleotides, the CDR3 is TGTGCCAGCAGTTTTCTGGACAGGGCGAACACTGAAGCTTTCTTT. The full variable domain, in which reference TRBV28 and TRBJ1-1 provide the parts outside the CDR3, is DVKVTQSSRYLVKRTGEKVFLECVQDMDHENMFWYRQDPGLGLRLIYFSYDVKMKEKGDIPEGYSVSREKKERFSLILESASTNQTSMYLCASSFLDRANTEAFFGQGTRLTVV.

This chain connects TRBV9 to TRBJ2-1, with D tentatively TRBD2 (6 bases). Germline CDR1 and CDR2: SGDLS and YYNGEE. This CDR3 comprises 13 residues. Trimming stripped 2 bases from V and 6 bases from J, with 9 bases between. CDR3 nucleotide sequence: TGTGCCAGCAGCGTTAGCGGAGTCAATGAGCAGTTCTTC. It codes for CASSVSGVNEQFF.

The J gene is TRBJ2-7, the V gene TRBV3-1 (or the pseudogene TRBV3-2); D perhaps matches TRBD1 (5 bases). Trimming left V 5 bases short and J 3 bases short, with 17 bases between. CDR3 length: 15 amino acids. Germline V CDR1 and CDR2: LGHDT, YNNKEL (reference sequence). CDR3 nucleotides: TGTGCCAGCAGCGCCGCGAAGACAGATATCTACGAGCAGTACTTC. Its protein product is CASSAAKTDIYEQYF.

This chain uses TRBV10-3 with TRBJ2-3; maybe TRBD2 (5 bases). This CDR3 has 15 amino acids. Germline-derived CDR1 and CDR2 are ENHRY and SYGVKD. The V gene lost 2 bases and the J gene lost 0 bases, with 9 bases spanning the gap. The CDR3 DNA sequence: TGTGCCATCAGTGAGGCGGGTGCTAGCACAGATACGCAGTATTTT. This gives the protein CAISEAGASTDTQYF.

The chain has TRBV14 and TRBJ1-6, with a weak D call TRBD1 (6 bases). The germline V gene has CDR1 SGHDN and CDR2 FVKESK. The ends were cut back, 0 bases at V and 5 bases at J, with 11 bases in the middle. The CDR3 loop spans 16 amino acids. The CDR3 DNA reads TGTGCCAGCAGCCAAGACTGGGGACAACATAATTCACCCCTCCACTTT. Protein product: CASSQDWGQHNSPLHF.

This clone was picked up a small number of times. This sample includes further DNA sequences coding for the same CDR3. V is TRBV7-9 and J is TRBJ1-2, with 11 positions matching TRBD1. V trimming: 3 bases; J trimming: 6 bases; junction bases outside the gene matches: 0. The CDR3 covers 13 residues. Germline V lookup: CDR1 SEHNR, CDR2 FQNEAQ (reference sequence). CDR3 in amino acids: CASSLGQGDGYTF. The CDR3 nucleotides are TGTGCCAGCAGCTTGGGACAGGGGGATGGCTACACCTTC.

This chain joins TRBV19 and TRBJ1-3; the D gene is possibly TRBD1 (5 bases). In germline, CDR1 is LNHDA, CDR2 SQIVND (reference sequence). V dropped 2 bases and J dropped 3 bases, with 8 bases sitting between them. CDR3 length: 14 residues. The CDR3 reads CASSIPGNGNTIYF. The DNA of the CDR3 is TGTGCCAGTAGTATACCAGGGAATGGAAACACCATATATTTT.